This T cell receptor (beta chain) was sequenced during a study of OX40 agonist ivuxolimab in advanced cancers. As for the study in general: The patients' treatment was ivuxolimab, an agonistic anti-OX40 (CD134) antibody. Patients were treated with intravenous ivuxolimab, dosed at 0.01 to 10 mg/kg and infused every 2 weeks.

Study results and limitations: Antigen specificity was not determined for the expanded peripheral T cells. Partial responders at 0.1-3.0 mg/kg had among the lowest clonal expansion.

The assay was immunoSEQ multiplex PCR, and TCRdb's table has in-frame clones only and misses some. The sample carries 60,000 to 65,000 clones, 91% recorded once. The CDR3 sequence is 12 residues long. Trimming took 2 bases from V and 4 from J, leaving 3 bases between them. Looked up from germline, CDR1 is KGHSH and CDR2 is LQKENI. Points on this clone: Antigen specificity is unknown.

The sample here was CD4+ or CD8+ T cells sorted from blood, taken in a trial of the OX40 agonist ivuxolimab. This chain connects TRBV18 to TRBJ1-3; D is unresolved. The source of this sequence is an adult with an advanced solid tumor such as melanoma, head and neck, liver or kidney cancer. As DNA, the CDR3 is TGTGCCAGCTCACCAGAGGGAAACACCATATATTTT. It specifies CASSPEGNTIYF.